The clone carrying this TCR beta chain was seen more than once but under ten times. What it recognizes is unknown. The data belong to a study of response to subunit inactivated influenza vaccine. Germline-derived CDR1 and CDR2 are GTSNPN and SVGIG (reference sequence). The CDR3 has 12 amino acids. The V gene lost 0 bases and the J gene lost 2 bases, with 4 bases spanning the gap. Study-level results: There was a suggestion from the authors that each seasonal influenza vaccination recruits few new T cells.

A single record per CDR3 protein comes from TCRdb applying MiXCR to the RT-PCR reads. This sample carries about 500,000 distinct CDR3 sequences, approximately 12% of them seen once, and the ten largest clones take less than 15%. Specimen: PBMCs from blood, collected roughly 6 weeks after vaccination. The V gene is TRBV30, the J gene TRBJ1-1, with D hard to call. The sequence was obtained from a middle-aged man who received an inactivated influenza vaccine. The DNA for the CDR3 is TGTGCCTGGAGTGTCCTAAACACTGAAGCTTTCTTT. It is translated as CAWSVLNTEAFF.